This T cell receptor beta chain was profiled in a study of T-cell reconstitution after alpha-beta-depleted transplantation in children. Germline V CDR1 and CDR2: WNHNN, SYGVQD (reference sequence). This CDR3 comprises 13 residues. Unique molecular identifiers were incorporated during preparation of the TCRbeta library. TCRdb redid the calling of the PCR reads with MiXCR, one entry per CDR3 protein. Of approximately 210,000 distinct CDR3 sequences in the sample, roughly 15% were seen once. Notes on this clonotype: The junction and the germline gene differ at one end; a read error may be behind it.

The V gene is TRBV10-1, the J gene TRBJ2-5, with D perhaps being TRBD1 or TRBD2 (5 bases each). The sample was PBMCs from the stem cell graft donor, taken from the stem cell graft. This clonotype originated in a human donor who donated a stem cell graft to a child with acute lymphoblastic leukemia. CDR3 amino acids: CASSDEREGTQYF. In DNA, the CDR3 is TGCGCCAGCAGTGATGAAAGGGAAGGGACCCAGTATTTC.